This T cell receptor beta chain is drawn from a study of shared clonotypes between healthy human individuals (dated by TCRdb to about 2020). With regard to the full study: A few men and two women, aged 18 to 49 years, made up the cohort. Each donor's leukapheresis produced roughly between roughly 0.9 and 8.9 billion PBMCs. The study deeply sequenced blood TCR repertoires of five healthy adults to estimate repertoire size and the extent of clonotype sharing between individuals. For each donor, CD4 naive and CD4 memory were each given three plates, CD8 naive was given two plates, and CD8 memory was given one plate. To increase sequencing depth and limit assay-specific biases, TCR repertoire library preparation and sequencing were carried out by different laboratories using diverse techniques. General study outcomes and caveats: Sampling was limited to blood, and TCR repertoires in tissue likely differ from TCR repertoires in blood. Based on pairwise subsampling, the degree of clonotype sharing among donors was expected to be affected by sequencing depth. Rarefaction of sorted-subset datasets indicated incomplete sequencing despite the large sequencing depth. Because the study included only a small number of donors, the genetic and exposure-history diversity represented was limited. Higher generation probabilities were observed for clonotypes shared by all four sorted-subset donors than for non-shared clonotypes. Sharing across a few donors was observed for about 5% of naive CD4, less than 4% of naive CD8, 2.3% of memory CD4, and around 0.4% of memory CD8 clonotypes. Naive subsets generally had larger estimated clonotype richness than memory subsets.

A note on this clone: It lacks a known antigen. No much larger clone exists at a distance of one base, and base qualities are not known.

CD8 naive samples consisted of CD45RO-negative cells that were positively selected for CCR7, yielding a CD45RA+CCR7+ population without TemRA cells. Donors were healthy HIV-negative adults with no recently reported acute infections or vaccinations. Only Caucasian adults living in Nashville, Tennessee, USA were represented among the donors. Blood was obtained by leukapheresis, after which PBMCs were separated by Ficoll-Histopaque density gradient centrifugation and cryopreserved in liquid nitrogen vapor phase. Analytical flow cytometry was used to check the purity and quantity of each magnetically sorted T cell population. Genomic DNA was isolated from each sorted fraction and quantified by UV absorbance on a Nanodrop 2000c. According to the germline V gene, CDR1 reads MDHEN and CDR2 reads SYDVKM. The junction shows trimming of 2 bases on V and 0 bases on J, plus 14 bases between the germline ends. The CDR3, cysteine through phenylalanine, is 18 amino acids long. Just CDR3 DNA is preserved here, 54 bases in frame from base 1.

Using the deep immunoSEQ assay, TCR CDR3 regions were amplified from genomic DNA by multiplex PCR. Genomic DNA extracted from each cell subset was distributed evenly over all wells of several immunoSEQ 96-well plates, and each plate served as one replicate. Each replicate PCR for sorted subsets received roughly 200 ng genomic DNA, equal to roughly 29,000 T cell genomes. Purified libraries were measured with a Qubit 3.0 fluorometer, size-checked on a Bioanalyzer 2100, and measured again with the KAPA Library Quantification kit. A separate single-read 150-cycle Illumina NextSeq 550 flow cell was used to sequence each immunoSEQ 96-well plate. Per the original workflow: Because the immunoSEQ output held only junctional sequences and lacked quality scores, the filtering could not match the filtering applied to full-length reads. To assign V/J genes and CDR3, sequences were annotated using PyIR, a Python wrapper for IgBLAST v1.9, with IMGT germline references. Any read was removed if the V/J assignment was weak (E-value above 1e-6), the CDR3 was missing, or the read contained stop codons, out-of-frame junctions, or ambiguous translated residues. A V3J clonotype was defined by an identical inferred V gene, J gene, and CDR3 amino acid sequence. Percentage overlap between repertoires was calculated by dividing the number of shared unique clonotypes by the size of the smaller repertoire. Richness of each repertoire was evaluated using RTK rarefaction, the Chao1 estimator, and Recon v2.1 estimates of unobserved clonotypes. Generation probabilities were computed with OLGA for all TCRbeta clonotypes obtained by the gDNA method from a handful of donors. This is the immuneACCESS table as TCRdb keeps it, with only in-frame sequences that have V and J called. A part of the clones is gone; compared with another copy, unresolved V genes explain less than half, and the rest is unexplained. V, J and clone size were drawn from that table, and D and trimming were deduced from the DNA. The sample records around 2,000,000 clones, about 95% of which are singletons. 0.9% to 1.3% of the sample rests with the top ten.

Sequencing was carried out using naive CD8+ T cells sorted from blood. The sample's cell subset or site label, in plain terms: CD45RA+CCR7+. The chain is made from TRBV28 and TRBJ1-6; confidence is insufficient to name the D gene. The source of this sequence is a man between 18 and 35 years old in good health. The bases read TGTGCCAGCAGTTTAGTTTCCGGCTTGAGCTCCTATAATTCACCCCTCCACTTT. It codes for CASSLVSGLSSYNSPLHF.